This T cell receptor beta chain was recorded in a study of cytomegalovirus exposure and HLA in healthy donors. Across the whole study: Samples from HLA-typed donors yielded 85 million to 95 million unique TCRs in an early data release.

Both 60 Vbeta primers and 13 Jbeta primers went into the PCR. Clones were sequenced by immunoSEQ multiplex PCR, and TCRdb holds only the in-frame ones, with some missing. The sample data list tens of thousands of clones. Healthy bone marrow donors made up the cohort. On this clone: The antigen is not known.

CDR3 length: 14 residues. Germline loops: CDR1 SEHNR, CDR2 FQNEAQ (reference sequence). Trimming cost V 4 bases and J 7 bases, with 14 bases left between them. Study-wide results and limits: Analyses of presence/absence relied on an assumption of roughly uniform sequencing depth across donors. Common viral pathogens (according to a later analysis) appeared linked to several of the most significant clusters.

The chain combines TRBV7-9 with TRBJ1-5, with D possibly being TRBD1 (6 bases). Sequenced material: PBMCs. This clonotype was sampled from a female donor in good health and CMV-seropositive. The chain's CDR3 is CASSYTGSGQPQHF. The CDR3 DNA sequence: TGTGCCAGCAGCTACACAGGGTCAGGGCAGCCCCAGCATTTT.